One sample yielded the 8 T cell receptor beta chains listed below, sequenced in a study of blood T cell repertoires in COVID-19. This table comes from immunoSEQ multiplex PCR, and its TCRdb copy is limited to in-frame clones, with some not included. The data show 250,000 to 350,000 clones, 89% seen once. Sequenced input: peripheral blood. The origin of the receptors is a woman aged 60-70 years with acute or convalescent COVID-19.

This chain joins TRBV6-6 and TRBJ2-3, with D hard to call. The CDR3 loop spans 12 amino acids. CDR1 is MNHNY, CDR2 SVGAGI, per germline (reference sequence). V lost 6 bases and J 4 bases, leaving 8 bases between the germline ends. The CDR3 DNA follows: TGTGCCAGCAGACCGACTTCAGATACGCAGTATTTT. Translated: CASRPTSDTQYF.

The chain combines TRBV27 with TRBJ1-2, with 7 bases matching TRBD1. This CDR3 has 15 residues. The junction had 12 bases not matched to a gene; V was cut back by 6 bases and J by 5 bases. Germline assignment: CDR1 MNHEY and CDR2 SMNVEV (reference sequence). In nucleotides, the CDR3 is TGTGCCAGCAGGCAAACAGGGGACGGAGCTTATGGCTACACCTTC. Protein product: CASRQTGDGAYGYTF.

The chain links TRBV5-1 to TRBJ1-4, with D maybe TRBD1 (6 bases). V gave up 4 bases and J gave up 3 bases, with 13 bases separating them. The CDR3 sequence is 15 residues long. CDR1 is SGHRS, CDR2 YFSETQ, per germline. CDR3 in amino acids: CASSTTGSPNEKLFF. For the CDR3, the DNA is TGCGCCAGCAGCACCACAGGGTCCCCTAATGAAAAACTGTTTTTT.

The genes are TRBV19 and TRBJ2-1; D is ambiguous. The CDR3 consists of 13 residues. The germline V gene encodes CDR1 LNHDA and CDR2 SQIVND (reference sequence). V was shortened by 2 bases and J by 8 bases, with 10 bases between the two germline ends. CDR3 nucleotides: TGTGCCAGTAGTATATACCTGGGCGATGAGCAGTTCTTC. This codes for CASSIYLGDEQFF.

This rearrangement joins TRBV6-6 to TRBJ2-1; 11 bases agree with TRBD2. The V gene's germline CDR1 is MNHNY and CDR2 SVGAGI (reference sequence). Trimming took 6 bases from V and 8 from J; bases not matched to a gene: 6. CDR3 size: 14 residues. Here the CDR3 reads CASRASGGLYEQFF. DNA of the CDR3: TGTGCCAGCAGGGCTAGCGGGGGGTTATATGAGCAGTTCTTC.

This chain joins TRBV7-3 and TRBJ1-2; TRBD1 might be the D (5 bases). Trimming removed 3 bases at V and 6 bases at J, with 14 bases between. Germline loops: CDR1 SGHTA, CDR2 FQGTGA. The CDR3 sequence is 14 residues long. CDR3 coding DNA: TGTGCCAGCAGCTTCTCGGGGCCGGGAGATGGCTACACCTTC. It yields the protein CASSFSGPGDGYTF.

The chain recombines TRBV6-5 with TRBJ1-1; D gene ambiguous. Trimming cost V 2 bases and J 0 bases, with 13 bases left between them. Germline CDR1 reads MNHEY; CDR2 reads SVGAGI. This CDR3 contains 16 residues. As DNA, the CDR3 is TGTGCCAGCAGTTACGGTACTTGGCAGGTGAACACTGAAGCTTTCTTT. Translation: CASSYGTWQVNTEAFF.

This chain uses TRBV5-6 with TRBJ1-6, with D uncertain. Trimming cost V 4 bases and J 7 bases, with 12 bases left between them. Germline lookup yields CDR1 SGHDT and CDR2 YYEEEE. The CDR3 totals 14 residues. The CDR3 DNA follows: TGTGCCAGCAGCGGAGGGTCTAGAAATTCACCCCTCCACTTT. Amino acids: CASSGGSRNSPLHF.